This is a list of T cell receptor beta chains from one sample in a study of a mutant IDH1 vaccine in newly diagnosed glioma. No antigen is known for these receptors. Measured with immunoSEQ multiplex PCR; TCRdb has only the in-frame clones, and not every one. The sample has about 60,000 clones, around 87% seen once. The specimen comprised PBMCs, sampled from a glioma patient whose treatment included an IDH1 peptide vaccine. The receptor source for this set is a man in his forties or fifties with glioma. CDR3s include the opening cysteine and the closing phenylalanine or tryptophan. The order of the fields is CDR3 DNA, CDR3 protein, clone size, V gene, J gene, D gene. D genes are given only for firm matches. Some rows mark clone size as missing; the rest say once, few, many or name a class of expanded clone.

DNA: TGCGCCAGCAGCCAAGAGACAGGGGGCGGACAAGAGACCCAGTACTTC; CDR3: CASSQETGGGQETQYF; size: once; V: TRBV4-1; J: TRBJ2-5; D: TRBD1
DNA: TGTGCCAGCAATCCACAGGGTGTCGTTGAGCCCCAGCATTTT; CDR3: CASNPQGVVEPQHF; size: NA; V: TRBV2; J: TRBJ1-5; D: NA
DNA: TGTGCCATCACCAGACTAGCCCTCACAGATACGCAGTATTTT; CDR3: CAITRLALTDTQYF; size: NA; V: TRBV10-3; J: TRBJ2-3; D: TRBD2
DNA: TGCAGCGTTGAAGTTCTTATAGCCGGGACAGGCCCCAACGGCTACACCTTC; CDR3: CSVEVLIAGTGPNGYTF; size: NA; V: TRBV29-1; J: TRBJ1-2; D: TRBD1
DNA: TGTGCCAGCAGCTTGATTAGCAACTGGGACGAGCAGTACTTC; CDR3: CASSLISNWDEQYF; size: once; V: TRBV5-4; J: TRBJ2-7; D: NA
DNA: TGTGCCACCAGCATCCCCTGGAGTGAAAAACTGTTTTTT; CDR3: CATSIPWSEKLFF; size: NA; V: TRBV15; J: TRBJ1-4; D: NA
DNA: TGCGCCAGCTACACACAGAGCGGGAGCTCCTACGAGCAGTACTTC; CDR3: CASYTQSGSSYEQYF; size: NA; V: TRBV5-1; J: TRBJ2-7; D: TRBD2
DNA: TGTGCCAGCAGTGTTTCCTCGAGCTCCTACGAGCAGTACTTC; CDR3: CASSVSSSSYEQYF; size: NA; V: TRBV2; J: TRBJ2-7; D: NA
DNA: TGCGCCAGCAGCCAGGGTGTCTCTAGCTCCTACGAGCAGTACTTC; CDR3: CASSQGVSSSYEQYF; size: NA; V: TRBV4-3; J: TRBJ2-7; D: NA
DNA: TGTGCCAGCAGCTTGCTGACAGGGGGCAAGAAGACCCAGTACTTC; CDR3: CASSLLTGGKKTQYF; size: NA; V: TRBV13; J: TRBJ2-5; D: TRBD1
DNA: TGTGCCAGCTCACCGTCCCGGGACTACGAGCAGTACTTC; CDR3: CASSPSRDYEQYF; size: NA; V: TRBV18; J: TRBJ2-7; D: NA
DNA: TGCGCCAGCAGCCCAGAGGGGAACTATGGCTACACCTTC; CDR3: CASSPEGNYGYTF; size: NA; V: TRBV5-1; J: TRBJ1-2; D: NA
DNA: TGTGCCAGCAGCCCAGTGTATGGAAACACCATATATTTT; CDR3: CASSPVYGNTIYF; size: NA; V: TRBV6-5; J: TRBJ1-3; D: NA
DNA: TGTGCCAGCCCAATGACAGGTTACACCGGGGAGCTGTTTTTT; CDR3: CASPMTGYTGELFF; size: NA; V: TRBV18; J: TRBJ2-2; D: NA
DNA: TGCGCCAGCAGCGGCGGGACGCCGAACACCGGGGAGCTGTTTTTT; CDR3: CASSGGTPNTGELFF; size: NA; V: TRBV5-1; J: TRBJ2-2; D: NA
DNA: TGTGCCAGCAGCCCTTGGGGAAACATTCAGTACTTC; CDR3: CASSPWGNIQYF; size: NA; V: TRBV5-4; J: TRBJ2-4; D: NA